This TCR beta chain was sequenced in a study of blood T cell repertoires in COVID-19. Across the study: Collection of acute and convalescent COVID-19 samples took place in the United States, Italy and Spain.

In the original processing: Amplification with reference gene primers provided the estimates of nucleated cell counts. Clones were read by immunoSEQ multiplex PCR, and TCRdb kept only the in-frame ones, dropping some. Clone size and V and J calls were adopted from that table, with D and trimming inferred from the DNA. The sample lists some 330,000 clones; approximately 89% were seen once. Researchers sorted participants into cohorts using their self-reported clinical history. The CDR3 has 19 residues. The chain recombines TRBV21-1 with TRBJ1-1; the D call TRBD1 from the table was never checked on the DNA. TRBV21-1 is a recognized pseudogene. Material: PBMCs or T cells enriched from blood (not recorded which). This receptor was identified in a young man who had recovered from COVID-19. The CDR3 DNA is TGTGCCAGCAGCAAAGTGTTTAGGGTACTACTTCAAGGGGACACTGAAGCTTTCTTT. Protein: CASSKVFRVLLQGDTEAFF.